This T cell receptor (beta chain) was found in a study of T cells in Graves' hyperthyroidism and ophthalmopathy. RNA transcripts provided the source from which TCR beta CDR3 regions were amplified. With the HTBI primer set, the TCR CDR3 went through a first round of RT-PCR. One entry per CDR3 protein, called by TCRdb with MiXCR from the multiplex PCR reads. The repertoire consists of over 650,000 distinct CDR3 sequences, with over 15% occurring once and the leading ten covering over 7.5%. V dropped 3 bases and J dropped 4 bases, with 13 bases sitting between them. The CDR3 extends over 15 amino acids. The germline V gene encodes CDR1 MNHEY and CDR2 SMNVEV (reference sequence). In its sample, this clonotype was seen a few times.

Sequencing was carried out using blood. The chain carries TRBV27 and TRBJ2-1, with D possibly matching TRBD2 (6 bases). This receptor was taken from a young man with Graves' hyperthyroidism. This CDR3 is CASSFHTRGYNEQFF. The CDR3, as DNA: TGTGCCAGCAGTTTCCATACGCGGGGATACAATGAGCAGTTCTTC.